Each of the 20 T cell receptor beta chains below was sequenced from the same sample in a study of long-term antiretroviral therapy in people with HIV. Sequencing used immunoSEQ v3.0 at survey level. Clones were read by immunoSEQ multiplex PCR, and TCRdb kept only the in-frame ones, dropping some. The profile shows about 21,000 clones, around three quarters of them singletons. Sequenced here: unsorted PBMCs, sampled 4.1 years after starting antiretroviral therapy. The origin of the receptors is a woman aged 40 to 55 with HIV.

V usage is TRBV6-1 and J usage is TRBJ1-2; the D gene is possibly TRBD1 (6 bases). The germline V gene encodes CDR1 MNHNS and CDR2 SASEGT. The CDR3 covers 13 residues. The V gene lost 2 bases and the J gene lost 7 bases, with 11 bases spanning the gap. The CDR3 DNA is TGTGCCAGCAGTGAATGGGGGGCTGTTGGCTACACCTTC. Translated: CASSEWGAVGYTF.

V is TRBV6-5 and J is TRBJ1-1; tentative D call: TRBD1 (6 bases). Germline V gene data show CDR1 as MNHEY and CDR2 as SVGAGI. With 2 bases removed from V and 8 bases from J, the gap between germline ends came to 9 bases. This CDR3 contains 12 residues. The CDR3 loop reads CASSYPQGEAFF. The DNA for the CDR3 is TGTGCCAGCAGTTACCCTCAGGGGGAAGCTTTCTTT.

The chain combines TRBV30 with TRBJ2-5; 9 nucleotides line up with TRBD2. The CDR3 contains 15 residues. Germline loops: CDR1 GTSNPN, CDR2 SVGIG (reference sequence). V was pared by 3 bases and J by 4 bases, with 9 bases of the junction left unmatched. CDR3 sequence: CAWREGSGGLETQYF. The CDR3 region has the DNA TGTGCCTGGAGGGAAGGTAGCGGGGGATTAGAGACCCAGTACTTC.

V gene TRBV11-2 combines with J gene TRBJ2-5; maybe TRBD2 (5 bases). CDR1 is SGHAT and CDR2 is FQNNGV in the germline V gene. Trimming pared 5 bases from V and 0 bases from J, leaving 13 bases between. The CDR3 spans 15 residues. CDR3 protein: CASSLSADYQETQYF. CDR3 sequence (DNA): TGTGCCAGCAGCCTTTCAGCGGACTACCAAGAGACCCAGTACTTC.

This clone was detected a few times. The gene calls are TRBV5-1 and TRBJ2-3; 7 nucleotides agree with TRBD1. This CDR3 is 16 amino acids long. V was pared by 0 bases and J by 5 bases, with 9 bases of the junction left unmatched. Germline V gives CDR1 SGHRS, CDR2 YFSETQ. The CDR3 region is CASSLEEGARGDTQYF. CDR3 coding DNA: TGCGCCAGCAGCTTGGAAGAGGGGGCGCGTGGAGATACGCAGTATTTT.

This clone was seen only once. The V and J genes are TRBV11-3 and TRBJ1-2, with 9 nucleotides matching TRBD1. The CDR3 consists of 14 residues. V trimming: 5 bases; J trimming: 4 bases; junction bases outside the gene matches: 5. CDR1 is SGHNT, CDR2 YENEEA, per germline. Written as DNA, the CDR3 is TGTGCCAGCAGCCCCGGGACAGGGTTCTATGGCTACACCTTC. It codes for CASSPGTGFYGYTF.

The CDR3, as DNA: TGTGCCAGCAGCTTAGAAGGGACAGCGTATGGCTACACCTTC. Residues: CASSLEGTAYGYTF. The chain has TRBV7-2 and TRBJ1-2, with 7 bases identical to TRBD1. The trim removed 1 base at V and 5 bases at J, leaving 4 bases unmatched. This CDR3 spans 14 amino acids. Germline V gives CDR1 SGHTA, CDR2 FQGNSA.

V gene TRBV4-2 combines with J gene TRBJ1-4; the D is unclear. The germline gives CDR1 LGHNA, CDR2 YNFKEQ. This CDR3 contains 16 residues. V shed 0 bases and J shed 8 bases, with 16 bases lying between them. The CDR3 reads CASSQDLAGSGEKLFF. The DNA of the CDR3 is TGTGCCAGCAGCCAAGATCTGGCGGGCTCTGGGGAAAAACTGTTTTTT.

The V gene is TRBV5-1, the J gene TRBJ1-2, with 8 bases lining up with TRBD1. Trimming cost V 1 base and J 7 bases; bases outside gene matches: 9. Germline CDR1 reads SGHRS; CDR2 reads YFSETQ. The CDR3 covers 15 residues. The CDR3 region is CASSLSVTGESGYTF. For the CDR3, the DNA is TGCGCCAGCAGCTTGAGTGTGACAGGGGAATCTGGCTACACCTTC.

The chain combines TRBV15 with TRBJ2-3, with D possibly TRBD1 on 5 matching bases. The CDR3 length is 17 residues. Trimming took 0 bases from V and 0 from J, leaving 13 bases between them. The germline gives CDR1 LNHNV, CDR2 YYDKDF (reference sequence). The CDR3 loop reads CATSRDRQLTSTDTQYF. In nucleotides, the CDR3 is TGTGCCACCAGCAGAGACCGACAGCTAACTAGCACAGATACGCAGTATTTT.

The chain couples TRBV18 to TRBJ1-5, with unresolved D. This CDR3 comprises 16 residues. V was clipped by 0 bases and J by 6 bases, with 15 bases between them. From germline, CDR1 is KGHSH and CDR2 LQKENI. The CDR3 DNA reads TGTGCCAGCTCACCACCTATCTCTCCAGCGGGTCAGCCCCAGCATTTT. Protein sequence: CASSPPISPAGQPQHF.

The rearrangement links TRBV6-5 to TRBJ1-5; D gene uncertain. Germline assignment: CDR1 MNHEY and CDR2 SVGAGI. The CDR3 is 15 amino acids. V was pared by 0 bases and J by 2 bases, with 8 bases between. The DNA for the CDR3 is TGTGCCAGCAGTTACTCCTGGACGGGCAATCAGCCCCAGCATTTT. As protein: CASSYSWTGNQPQHF.

The chain has TRBV5-4 and TRBJ2-7; 9 bases map to TRBD2. V lost 2 bases, J lost 4 bases, and 4 bases stayed unmatched. Germline CDR1 and CDR2: SGHNT and YYREEE (reference sequence). The CDR3 loop spans 14 amino acids. The CDR3 loop reads CASSLASGIYEQYF. In DNA, the CDR3 is TGTGCCAGCAGCTTAGCTAGCGGGATATACGAGCAGTACTTC.

This clone has just a few counts. The V gene is TRBV7-9, the J gene TRBJ2-5; 10 bases line up with TRBD1. The ends lost 5 bases at V and 4 bases at J; junction bases unmatched: 7. Germline V gene data show CDR1 as SEHNR and CDR2 as FQNEAQ (reference sequence). The CDR3 runs 15 residues. The CDR3 DNA sequence: TGTGCCAGCAGCCGGGGACAGGGGTACGCAGAGACCCAGTACTTC. It yields the protein CASSRGQGYAETQYF.

This chain uses TRBV29-1 with TRBJ1-2; possibly TRBD1 for D (6 bases). This CDR3 is 15 amino acids long. Trimming cost V 2 bases and J 8 bases, with 21 bases left between them. Germline V gene sequence: CDR1 SQVTM, CDR2 ANQGSEA. CDR3 protein: CSVENGGGAIWGYTF. DNA of the CDR3: TGCAGCGTTGAAAACGGCGGGGGCGCGATATGGGGCTACACCTTC.

This chain links TRBV6-5 with TRBJ1-1; a weak D match, TRBD1 (6 bases). The germline V gene encodes CDR1 MNHEY and CDR2 SVGAGI. The V end was cut by 10 bases, the J end by 3 bases, with 15 bases between. The CDR3 spans 13 residues. The CDR3 is CATRGGVYTEAFF. Here the CDR3 DNA reads TGTGCCACCCGAGGGGGGGTATACACTGAAGCTTTCTTT.

The rearrangement links TRBV18 to TRBJ1-2; the match to TRBD1 covers 9 bases. CDR3 length: 15 residues. Germline CDR1 reads KGHSH; CDR2 reads LQKENI. The trim removed 2 bases at V and 3 bases at J, leaving 4 bases unmatched. Here the CDR3 reads CASSPSTGGDYGYTF. The CDR3 nucleotides read TGTGCCAGCTCACCAAGTACAGGGGGCGACTATGGCTACACCTTC.

The rearrangement joins TRBV6-1 to TRBJ1-2; D uncertain. CDR3 length: 13 residues. V was trimmed by 1 base and J by 4 bases, leaving 7 bases between them. Germline CDR1 is MNHNS and CDR2 is SASEGT. The CDR3 sequence: CASSEGSFYGYTF. The CDR3 coding sequence is TGTGCCAGCAGTGAAGGCAGTTTCTATGGCTACACCTTC.

This rearrangement joins TRBV6-5 to TRBJ2-5; TRBD1 agrees at 11 bases. Looked up from germline, CDR1 is MNHEY and CDR2 is SVGAGI. This CDR3 is built from 16 residues. With V trimmed by 4 bases and J by 5 bases, 9 bases remained unmatched. The CDR3 DNA follows: TGTGCCAGCAGTTTAATTAGGACAGGGGGCGAGGAGACCCAGTACTTC. Its translation is CASSLIRTGGEETQYF.

The chain uses TRBV4-2 and TRBJ2-5; D is uncertain. V gave up 1 base and J gave up 3 bases, with 15 bases separating them. The V gene's germline CDR1 is LGHNA and CDR2 YNFKEQ. The CDR3 length is 16 residues. CDR3 nucleotide sequence: TGTGCCAGCAGCCAAGCCGCCGGTGGAAACGAAGAGACCCAGTACTTC. It yields the protein CASSQAAGGNEETQYF.